The 27 T cell receptor beta chains given below trace back to one sample, sequenced in a study of post-analysis software for immune sequencing data. The authors incorporated unique molecular identifiers into the TCR beta cDNA libraries. Using its own MiXCR run on the PCR reads, TCRdb lists one record per CDR3 protein. This sample has roughly 800,000 distinct CDR3 sequences; 53% occur once, and the top ten carry over 4%. Antigens of these TCRs are unknown. General study points: Patients used several TRBV segments, including TRBV5-6, TRBV5-1 and TRBV20-1, more often than controls.

What was sequenced was blood. These receptors came from a girl under 18 with multiple sclerosis.

A few counts support this clonotype. This chain links TRBV5-1 with TRBJ2-7; TRBD1 aligns across 9 bases. From germline, CDR1 is SGHRS and CDR2 YFSETQ. The V and J ends lost 4 bases and 3 bases, in that order; junction bases with no gene match: 8. This CDR3 comprises 15 residues. The CDR3 loop reads CASSPGGTGYYEQYF. The CDR3 coding sequence is TGCGCCAGCAGCCCAGGAGGGACAGGGTACTACGAGCAGTACTTC.

The J gene is TRBJ2-1, the V gene TRBV29-1; D possibly matches TRBD1 or TRBD2 (5 bases each). V was trimmed by 3 bases and J by 2 bases, leaving 14 bases between them. The CDR3 is 15 amino acids. Germline loops: CDR1 SQVTM, CDR2 ANQGSEA. CDR3 in amino acids: CSVEGVTVPYNEQFF. The CDR3, as DNA: TGCAGCGTTGAGGGGGTGACGGTTCCCTACAATGAGCAGTTCTTC.

This clonotype was counted only a few times. At one boundary the junction diverges from the germline segment, which might be a read error. This chain uses TRBV5-1 with TRBJ1-2; TRBD1 agrees at 8 bases. The CDR3 covers 13 residues. Per the germline V gene, CDR1 is SGHRS and CDR2 is YFSETQ. Written as DNA, the CDR3 is TGCGCCGGCAGCACCCAGGGGACAGGCGGCTACACCTTC. Translation gives CAGSTQGTGGYTF.

In its sample, this clonotype was seen a few times. Given a much more abundant clone one base away, this may be a read error. The CDR3 sequence: CASSSGLAGAWSEQYF. CDR3 coding DNA: TGTGCCAGCAGCTCGGGACTAGCGGGGGCCTGGAGCGAGCAGTACTTC. The V and J genes are TRBV7-2 and TRBJ2-7; TRBD2 matches 14 bases. The germline gives CDR1 SGHTA, CDR2 FQGNSA. The CDR3 totals 16 residues. V was clipped by 4 bases and J by 6 bases; unmatched bases: 8.

The V gene is TRBV28, the J gene TRBJ1-2; D is possibly TRBD1 (6 bases). Germline CDR1 reads MDHEN; CDR2 reads SYDVKM. The V end was cut by 6 bases, the J end by 7 bases, with 15 bases between. The CDR3 length is 13 residues. The CDR3 loop reads CASRVTGLGGYTF. As DNA, the CDR3 is TGTGCCAGCAGGGTAACAGGGCTTGGTGGCTACACCTTC.

The chain recombines TRBV3-1 with TRBJ1-6; D gene ambiguous. The CDR3 length is 12 residues. Germline lookup yields CDR1 LGHDT and CDR2 YNNKEL (reference sequence). Deletions cut 8 bases from V and 7 bases from J, with 9 bases between. CDR3 sequence (DNA): TGTGCCAGCCATGGCGGAAATTCACCCCTCCACTTT. It translates to CASHGGNSPLHF. The full variable domain, rest sourced from reference TRBV3-1 and TRBJ1-6, is DTAVSQTPKYLVTQMGNDKSIKCEQNLGHDTMYWYKQDSKKFLKIMFSYNNKELIINETVPNRFSPKSPDKAHLNLHINSLELGDSAVYFCASHGGNSPLHFGNGTRLTVT.

This clonotype was detected a few times. The V gene is TRBV6-1, the J gene TRBJ2-7; 9 bases are a match to TRBD2. Germline V gives CDR1 MNHNS, CDR2 SASEGT. The ends lost 7 bases at V and 7 bases at J; junction bases unmatched: 11. This CDR3 has 14 amino acids. The DNA of the CDR3 is TGTGCCAGCACAAGCGGGGGGAAATGGGAAGAGCAGTACTTC. It codes for CASTSGGKWEEQYF.

The rearrangement links TRBV9 to TRBJ2-1; the match to TRBD2 covers 9 bases. The CDR3 covers 16 residues. J was trimmed by 4 bases and V by 4 bases; bases with no gene match: 9. CDR1 and CDR2 (germline): SGDLS, YYNGEE. Here the CDR3 reads CASSQTLAGLYNEQFF. CDR3 coding DNA: TGTGCCAGCAGCCAGACCCTAGCGGGGCTATACAATGAGCAGTTCTTC.

This sequence joins TRBV5-1 and TRBJ2-5; 8 bases align to TRBD2. The germline CDR1 and CDR2 sequences are SGHRS and YFSETQ. The CDR3 covers 15 residues. Trimming took 1 base from V and 3 from J; bases not matched to a gene: 5. The CDR3 nucleotides read TGCGCCAGCAGCTTGATAACGGGGGGGAAAGAGACCCAGTACTTC. Amino acids: CASSLITGGKETQYF. Full variable domain (outside the CDR3, taken from reference TRBV5-1 and TRBJ2-5): KAGVTQTPRYLIKTRGQQVTLSCSPISGHRSVSWYQQTPGQGLQFLFEYFSETQRNKGNFPGRFSGRQFSNSRSEMNVSTLELGDSALYLCASSLITGGKETQYFGPGTRLLVL.

This clonotype showed up just once. Mismatch with germline at one junction end may stem from a read error. This chain links TRBV7-8 with TRBJ2-5, with a tentative D call TRBD1 (6 bases). The J call may be mistaken, given a closer DNA end match to TRBJ2-7. The CDR3 spans 13 residues. Per germline, CDR1 SGHVS and CDR2 FQNEAQ. CDR3 region: CTSSSGQSGEQYF. The CDR3 DNA sequence: TGTACCAGCAGCTCCGGACAGTCGGGCGAGCAGTACTTC.

V usage is TRBV5-1 and J usage is TRBJ2-3, with TRBD2 identical over 8 bases. Looked up from germline, CDR1 is SGHRS and CDR2 is YFSETQ. After removal of 5 bases from V and 4 bases from J, the junction contained 9 bases not matched to a gene. This CDR3 has 15 residues. CDR3 sequence: CASSRIAGYADTQYF. CDR3 bases: TGCGCCAGCAGTAGGATAGCGGGATACGCAGATACGCAGTATTTT.

The V and J genes are TRBV7-9 and TRBJ2-7, with 7 nucleotides matching TRBD2. Germline-derived CDR1 and CDR2 are SEHNR and FQNEAQ (reference sequence). Germline trimming cut 0 bases from V and 0 bases from J; bases unmatched to any gene: 8. CDR3 length equals 17 residues. This chain's CDR3 is CASSLAHSGTGSYEQYF. DNA of the CDR3: TGTGCCAGCAGCTTAGCGCACAGCGGGACCGGCTCCTACGAGCAGTACTTC. Full variable domain (remainder filled in from reference TRBV7-9 and TRBJ2-7): DTGVSQNPRHKITKRGQNVTFRCDPISEHNRLYWYRQTLGQGPEFLTYFQNEAQLEKSRLLSDRFSAERPKGSFSTLEIQRTEQGDSAMYLCASSLAHSGTGSYEQYFGPGTRLTVT.

This clonotype was counted a single time. The J gene is TRBJ2-1, the V gene TRBV12-3 or TRBV12-4, with D maybe TRBD1 (6 bases). The V and J ends lost 6 bases and 0 bases respectively, with 12 bases between them. This CDR3 is 15 amino acids long. CDR3 sequence reads: CASRIQGVSYNEQFF. The DNA for the CDR3 is TGTGCCAGCAGGATACAGGGTGTCTCCTACAATGAGCAGTTCTTC.

This chain joins TRBV5-1 and TRBJ2-1; 10 bases match TRBD1. The CDR3 consists of 15 residues. V was pared by 4 bases and J by 5 bases, with 6 bases of the junction left unmatched. Germline values: CDR1 SGHRS, CDR2 YFSETQ. The CDR3 here is CASSITGTGDNEQFF. The DNA for the CDR3 is TGCGCCAGCAGCATTACCGGGACAGGGGACAATGAGCAGTTCTTC.

This rearrangement joins TRBV11-2 to TRBJ2-3, with D tentatively TRBD1 (6 bases). V dropped 5 bases and J dropped 3 bases, with 15 bases sitting between them. CDR1 and CDR2 from the germline V gene are SGHAT and FQNNGV. The CDR3 runs 15 residues. The CDR3: CASSRRGTGTDTQYF. The CDR3 nucleotides are TGTGCCAGCAGCCGTAGGGGTACAGGGACAGATACGCAGTATTTT.

This clonotype was seen only a few times. CDR3 DNA sequence: TGCAGTGCTAGTGGGTCACGAGGGAGGCAAGAGACCCAGTACTTC. Translated, it gives CSASGSRGRQETQYF. The chain joins TRBV20-1 to TRBJ2-5; perhaps TRBD2 as D (6 bases). Trimming removed 3 bases at V and 2 bases at J, with 16 bases between. The germline V gene encodes CDR1 DFQATT and CDR2 SNEGSKA (reference sequence). This CDR3 comprises 15 residues.

The chain recombines TRBV4-1 with TRBJ1-2, with D possibly TRBD1 on 5 matching bases. Trimming pared 3 bases from V and 3 bases from J, leaving 14 bases between. The germline V gene has CDR1 MGHRA and CDR2 YSYEKL. This CDR3 is 15 amino acids long. The CDR3 protein is CASSQPGLGDYGYTF. DNA for the CDR3: TGCGCCAGCAGCCAGCCGGGGCTTGGGGACTATGGCTACACCTTC.

V is TRBV11-2 and J is TRBJ2-7; no clear D gene. CDR1 is SGHAT and CDR2 is FQNNGV in the germline V gene. The ends were cut back, 2 bases at V and 5 bases at J, with 7 bases in the middle. The CDR3 length is 12 residues. The CDR3 nucleotides read TGTGCCAGCAGCTTACTAACGAACGAGCAGTACTTC. Translating it yields CASSLLTNEQYF.

The gene calls are TRBV5-1 and TRBJ2-1; D uncertain. CDR3 length: 12 amino acids. Germline values: CDR1 SGHRS, CDR2 YFSETQ. Trimming took 3 bases from V and 7 from J, leaving 8 bases between them. DNA of the CDR3: TGCGCCAGCAGCTGGCTAGAAAATGAGCAGTTCTTC. This encodes CASSWLENEQFF.

The chain is built from TRBV20-1 and TRBJ2-3; perhaps D is TRBD1 or TRBD2 (5 bases each). The germline V gene has CDR1 DFQATT and CDR2 SNEGSKA (reference sequence). The CDR3 covers 14 residues. Between the trimmed V and J ends, which lost 5 bases and 6 bases, there was a span of 18 bases. CDR3 coding DNA: TGCAGTGCTGTACTCGGGACGTCATCCGATACGCAGTATTTT. Translating it yields CSAVLGTSSDTQYF.

Here the CDR3 DNA reads TGTGCCAGCAGCACGACAGGGGGCCGGGAGACCCAGTACTTC. This codes for CASSTTGGRETQYF. The chain recombines TRBV7-3 with TRBJ2-5, with 10 bases fitting TRBD1. The CDR3 is 14 residues long. V dropped 5 bases and J dropped 5; count of bases not matched to a gene: 5. Germline V gene sequence: CDR1 SGHTA, CDR2 FQGTGA.

This clonotype has only a few counts. A junction boundary mismatches the germline segment, possibly from a read error. This chain uses TRBV5-1 with TRBJ2-1; 7 nucleotides align to TRBD2. The CDR3 has 15 residues. Germline V gene sequence: CDR1 SGHRS, CDR2 YFSETQ. This chain's CDR3 is CASSLVGGSFNEQFF. The CDR3 bases are TGCGCCAGCAGTTTGGTGGGAGGGTCTTTCAATGAGCAGTTCTTC.

This clonotype has a handful of counts. The chain combines TRBV18 with TRBJ1-6; no reliable D call. The CDR3 has 15 residues. V dropped 3 bases and J dropped 9 bases, with 15 bases sitting between them. Germline CDR1 reads KGHSH; CDR2 reads LQKENI. CDR3 protein: CASSPDGVGSSPLHF. In DNA form, the CDR3 reads TGTGCCAGCTCACCCGACGGAGTGGGTAGTTCACCCCTCCACTTT.

This chain connects TRBV20-1 to TRBJ2-7; possibly TRBD2 for D (5 bases). This CDR3 contains 14 residues. V was trimmed by 5 bases and J by 4 bases, leaving 18 bases between them. Germline loops: CDR1 DFQATT, CDR2 SNEGSKA (reference sequence). CDR3 DNA: TGCAGTGCTGAGGACTCGACTCACCATTACGAGCAGTACTTC. Its translation: CSAEDSTHHYEQYF.

This clonotype occurred a few times. This chain links TRBV7-2 with TRBJ2-1; perhaps TRBD2 as D (5 bases). Trimming took 0 bases from V and 8 from J, leaving 14 bases between them. Per germline, CDR1 SGHTA and CDR2 FQGNSA. This CDR3 has 15 amino acids. CDR3 bases: TGTGCCAGCAGCTTAGCTCGGGGTCGGCTCTATGAGCAGTTCTTC. This encodes CASSLARGRLYEQFF.

The chain employs TRBV5-5 and TRBJ1-1; maybe TRBD1 (5 bases). Germline V gene data show CDR1 as SGHKS and CDR2 as YYEKEE (reference sequence). The CDR3 sequence is 15 residues long. V was clipped by 1 base and J by 4 bases, with 14 bases between them. The CDR3 loop reads CASSLSTGHGTEAFF. The CDR3 region has the DNA TGTGCCAGCAGCTTGTCAACGGGGCACGGCACTGAAGCTTTCTTT.

V usage is TRBV5-1 and J usage is TRBJ2-5; 11 nucleotides match TRBD2. The J call is uncertain, as TRBJ2-7 better fits the DNA end. Germline lookup yields CDR1 SGHRS and CDR2 YFSETQ. The CDR3 sequence is 14 residues long. CDR3 protein: CASSLLAGEYEQYF. In DNA, the CDR3 is TGCGCCAGCAGCTTACTAGCGGGAGAGTACGAGCAGTACTTC.